The 28 T cell receptor beta chains presented below share a single source sample, sequenced in a study of T-cell reconstitution after alpha-beta-depleted transplantation in children. Unique molecular identifiers were incorporated into the prepared TCRbeta library. MiXCR, run by TCRdb on the PCR reads, gives a single entry per CDR3 protein. Counted here are about 980,000 distinct CDR3 sequences, about 29% occurring once; the ten biggest clones make up more than 25%. The sample in question was PBMCs, mostly from graft donor cells, obtained 360 days after TCRalphabeta/CD19-depleted stem cell transplant. The receptors were gathered from a boy in the first two years of life who had a stem cell transplant for SCID, so the T cells may come from the graft donor.

This chain joins TRBV3-1 and TRBJ2-5, with D unresolved. The germline CDR1 and CDR2 sequences are LGHDT and YNNKEL (reference sequence). V was clipped by 0 bases and J by 1 base, with 9 bases between them. The CDR3 has 15 residues. The CDR3: CASSQDRTLQETQYF. CDR3 in DNA: TGTGCCAGCAGCCAAGATCGAACACTCCAAGAGACCCAGTACTTC.

A few counts support this clonotype. The CDR3 DNA reads as TGTGCCAGCAGTCCCCCTGGACTAGCGAAAGCGCAGTTCTTC. This encodes CASSPPGLAKAQFF. The chain couples TRBV12-3 or TRBV12-4 to TRBJ2-1; 9 nucleotides line up with TRBD2. V was pared by 5 bases and J by 12 bases, with 11 bases of the junction left unmatched. CDR3 length: 14 residues.

This chain links TRBV6-2 or TRBV6-3 with TRBJ2-7; 8 bases agree with TRBD1. The germline gives CDR1 MNHEY, CDR2 SVGEGT. V shed 0 bases, J shed 5 bases, and the junction held 6 bases outside the gene matches. The CDR3 has 15 residues. CDR3 loop: CASSYSDRVSNEQYF. The DNA of the CDR3 is TGTGCCAGCAGTTACTCGGACAGGGTATCCAACGAGCAGTACTTC.

This clonotype was observed a few times. This chain uses TRBV20-1 with TRBJ2-2; unclear D gene. CDR3 length equals 15 residues. Per the germline V gene, CDR1 is DFQATT and CDR2 is SNEGSKA (reference sequence). Trimming stripped 1 base from V and 4 bases from J, with 13 bases between. The CDR3 is CSARVPGSGTGELFF. CDR3 DNA: TGCAGTGCTAGAGTTCCCGGCTCGGGCACCGGGGAGCTGTTTTTT.

This clonotype has only a few counts. The genes are TRBV2 and TRBJ2-1; 10 bases fit TRBD1. CDR3 length: 14 amino acids. The germline V gene encodes CDR1 SNHLY and CDR2 FYNNEI. V lost 6 bases, J lost 7 bases, and 6 bases stayed unmatched. The CDR3 protein is CASRWDRGLNEQFF. The CDR3 DNA follows: TGTGCCAGCAGATGGGACAGGGGTTTAAATGAGCAGTTCTTC.

This clonotype was counted at least ten times. The V and J genes are TRBV12-3 or TRBV12-4 and TRBJ1-2; the D gene is possibly TRBD1 (5 bases). Trimming pared 3 bases from V and 2 bases from J, leaving 7 bases between. The CDR3 spans 13 residues. The DNA of the CDR3 is TGTGCCAGCAGTTTCCGGGGCAACTATGGCTACACCTTC. Amino acid sequence: CASSFRGNYGYTF.

This clonotype was recorded a few times. The V call is TRBV7-9, the J call TRBJ2-7; 9 nucleotides match TRBD2. This CDR3 has 16 amino acids. Germline CDR1 is SEHNR and CDR2 is FQNEAQ (reference sequence). V was pared by 5 bases and J by 2 bases, with 10 bases of the junction left unmatched. Here the CDR3 DNA reads TGTGCCAGCAGCCCACCTAGCGGGGAGTCAGCCTACGAGCAGTACTTC. This sequence encodes CASSPPSGESAYEQYF.

With respect to this clonotype: One end of the junction fails to match germline, which may point to a read error. The J gene is TRBJ1-5, the V gene TRBV4-3; 9 positions match TRBD1. Germline V lookup: CDR1 LGHNA, CDR2 YSLEER. The CDR3 runs to 17 residues. CDR3 protein: CAISQEGGTGRNQPQHF. The CDR3 DNA follows: TGCGCCATCAGCCAAGAAGGGGGGACAGGGAGAAATCAGCCCCAGCATTTT.

Here the CDR3 reads CASSYGQGGYTGELFF. The CDR3 nucleotides read TGTGCCAGCAGTTACGGACAGGGGGGATACACCGGGGAGCTGTTTTTT. The chain uses TRBV6-5 and TRBJ2-2, with 10 bases matching TRBD1. CDR3 length: 16 amino acids. After removal of 2 bases from V and 3 bases from J, the junction contained 3 bases not matched to a gene. Germline V gives CDR1 MNHEY, CDR2 SVGAGI.

This clonotype was recorded a few times. The chain carries TRBV5-1 and TRBJ2-1; 14 bases fit TRBD2. Germline V gene lookup returns CDR1 SGHRS and CDR2 YFSETQ. The CDR3 has 17 amino acids. V trimming: 4 bases; J trimming: 0 bases; junction bases outside the gene matches: 3. Written as DNA, the CDR3 is TGCGCCAGCAGCCGGACTAGCGGGGGGCCCTCCTACAATGAGCAGTTCTTC. It translates to CASSRTSGGPSYNEQFF.

The chain couples TRBV12-3 or TRBV12-4 to TRBJ2-5; 7 bases map to TRBD1. The CDR3 consists of 16 residues. Trimming took 5 bases from V and 3 from J; bases not matched to a gene: 12. CDR3 sequence reads: CASSALTGKIEETQYF. CDR3 bases: TGTGCCAGCAGTGCCTTGACAGGGAAAATTGAAGAGACCCAGTACTTC.

The chain uses TRBV19 and TRBJ1-5; 7 nucleotides line up with TRBD1. This CDR3 region has 15 residues. V lost 5 bases and J lost 3; bases outside the gene matches: 7. CDR1 LNHDA and CDR2 SQIVND come from the germline V gene (reference sequence). CDR3 protein: CASSVMGQYNQPQHF. DNA of the CDR3: TGTGCCAGTAGTGTGATGGGACAGTACAATCAGCCCCAGCATTTT.

V and J are TRBV4-1 and TRBJ1-1, with 8 bases that match TRBD1. Germline trimming cut 8 bases from V and 0 bases from J; bases unmatched to any gene: 11. The CDR3 has 16 residues. CDR1 and CDR2 (germline): MGHRA, YSYEKL. CDR3 bases: TGCGCCAGCTCCCGGACAGGGAGGGTGGTGAACACTGAAGCTTTCTTT. Encoded protein: CASSRTGRVVNTEAFF.

The V gene is TRBV6-5, the J gene TRBJ2-1; 10 bases map to TRBD1. Trimming removed 5 bases from V and 6 bases from J; junction bases left unmatched: 13. The CDR3 runs 17 residues. The germline CDR1 and CDR2 sequences are MNHEY and SVGAGI. The CDR3 sequence: CASSRPTGTGVFNEQFF. The CDR3 region has the DNA TGTGCCAGCAGTCGACCGACCGGGACAGGGGTGTTCAATGAGCAGTTCTTC.

The V and J genes are TRBV4-1 and TRBJ2-3, with no clear D. Germline lookup yields CDR1 MGHRA and CDR2 YSYEKL. Trimming removed 4 bases at V and 1 base at J, with 9 bases between. The CDR3 runs 14 residues. The CDR3 spells CASSPLTGTDTQYF. CDR3 in DNA: TGCGCCAGCAGCCCACTAACGGGCACAGATACGCAGTATTTT.

This clonotype was counted between two and nine times. The chain employs TRBV4-3 and TRBJ2-2; D gene ambiguous. Germline CDR1 and CDR2: LGHNA and YSLEER. V was cut by 0 bases and J by 5 bases, with 16 bases left in between. The CDR3 covers 17 residues. In nucleotides, the CDR3 is TGCGCCAGCAGCCAAGAAAAGTGGTTATCTAGGACCGGGGAGCTGTTTTTT. It specifies CASSQEKWLSRTGELFF.

The chain recombines TRBV5-6 with TRBJ2-1, with unresolved D. Deletions cut 4 bases from V and 1 base from J, with 15 bases between. Germline CDR1 reads SGHDT; CDR2 reads YYEEEE. The CDR3 is 16 residues long. Here the CDR3 reads CASSPSLSRSYNEQFF. The DNA for the CDR3 is TGTGCCAGCAGCCCTTCATTATCTCGATCCTACAATGAGCAGTTCTTC.

This clonotype was recorded a few times. The genes are TRBV10-2 and TRBJ2-7; TRBD2 agrees at 13 bases. Germline V gene data show CDR1 as WSHSY and CDR2 as SAAADI. This CDR3 is 14 amino acids long. V lost 6 bases and J lost 7; bases outside the gene matches: 6. This CDR3 is CASRSGTSGVEQYF. The CDR3 nucleotides are TGCGCCAGCAGATCCGGGACTAGCGGGGTTGAGCAGTACTTC.

This chain joins TRBV2 and TRBJ1-2; TRBD1 matches 7 bases. The J segment lost 4 bases and the V segment lost 0 bases, leaving 8 bases of the junction unmatched. The CDR3 loop spans 16 amino acids. CDR1 is SNHLY and CDR2 is FYNNEI in the germline V gene. The CDR3: CASSEAPLDRLYGYTF. CDR3 bases: TGTGCCAGCAGTGAAGCACCTCTGGACAGGCTCTATGGCTACACCTTC.

The genes are TRBV29-1 and TRBJ2-3; 9 nucleotides agree with TRBD1. Looked up from germline, CDR1 is SQVTM and CDR2 is ANQGSEA. J lost 5 bases, V lost 6 bases, and 6 bases had no gene match. The CDR3 runs 13 residues. The CDR3 DNA sequence: TGCAGCGTGTTGGGACAGGGCCAAGATACGCAGTATTTT. The encoded protein is CSVLGQGQDTQYF.

This clonotype came up a few times. This chain connects TRBV28 to TRBJ2-5, with TRBD1 identical over 8 bases. V dropped 3 bases and J dropped 3; count of bases not matched to a gene: 9. The CDR3 runs to 16 residues. Germline V lookup: CDR1 MDHEN, CDR2 SYDVKM. The CDR3 protein is CASSLSGTGQKETQYF. Written as DNA, the CDR3 is TGTGCCAGCAGTTTGTCTGGGACAGGCCAAAAAGAGACCCAGTACTTC.

The table lists this clonotype with a few counts. The V and J genes are TRBV6-5 and TRBJ1-1; D not certain. V lost 0 bases, J lost 3 bases, and 17 bases lay in between. CDR3 length: 17 amino acids. Per the germline V gene, CDR1 is MNHEY and CDR2 is SVGAGI. As DNA, the CDR3 is TGTGCCAGCAGTTACTCCGGACCTCGAAGTTGGGACACTGAAGCTTTCTTT. It yields the protein CASSYSGPRSWDTEAFF.

This clonotype came up a few times. The chain joins TRBV13 to TRBJ2-3; D assignment may be TRBD1 or TRBD2 (5 bases each). Between the trimmed V and J ends, which lost 5 bases and 4 bases, there was a span of 19 bases. Looked up from germline, CDR1 is PRHDT and CDR2 is FYEKMQ (reference sequence). The CDR3 spans 16 residues. This CDR3 is CASSNLSGRSSDTQYF. In DNA, the CDR3 is TGTGCCAGCAGCAACCTGTCGGGGCGGTCATCAGATACGCAGTATTTT.

The chain recombines TRBV12-3 or TRBV12-4 with TRBJ1-2, with D possibly matching TRBD1 (5 bases). Between the trimmed V and J ends, which lost 7 bases and 4 bases, there was a span of 13 bases. The CDR3 consists of 13 residues. CDR3 region: CASTLGGPYGYTF. CDR3 DNA sequence: TGTGCCAGCACCTTGGGGGGTCCCTATGGCTACACCTTC.

This sequence joins TRBV11-2 and TRBJ2-1; no firm D call. Germline V CDR1 and CDR2: SGHAT, FQNNGV. CDR3 length: 14 residues. The V and J ends lost 5 bases and 7 bases respectively, with 15 bases between them. For the CDR3, the DNA is TGTGCCAGCAGCAGAGCCTCAGTGGGAAATGAGCAGTTCTTC. This codes for CASSRASVGNEQFF.

This clonotype has more than one count but fewer than ten. The chain is built from TRBV12-3 or TRBV12-4 and TRBJ2-3; TRBD2 matches at 8 bases. This CDR3 is built from 12 residues. With 6 bases clipped from V and 8 bases from J, the junction kept 4 bases outside the gene matches. CDR3 in amino acids: CASSPGGVTQYF. The CDR3 DNA follows: TGTGCCAGCAGCCCGGGGGGGGTTACGCAGTATTTT.

This clonotype was picked up a small number of times. The chain recombines TRBV4-3 with TRBJ2-3; tentative D call: TRBD1 (6 bases). Germline V gives CDR1 LGHNA, CDR2 YSLEER. The CDR3 length is 12 residues. V was shortened by 1 base and J by 10 bases, with 9 bases between the two germline ends. CDR3 sequence reads: CASSQVRGSQYF. Written as DNA, the CDR3 is TGCGCCAGCAGCCAAGTCAGGGGCTCGCAGTATTTT.

The V gene is TRBV5-1, the J gene TRBJ2-3; the D gene is possibly TRBD1 (6 bases). The CDR3 consists of 16 residues. V was trimmed by 2 bases and J by 3 bases, leaving 16 bases between them. Germline V gives CDR1 SGHRS, CDR2 YFSETQ. CDR3 nucleotides: TGCGCCAGCAGCTTTGGTCCAGGGGTTTTGACAGATACGCAGTATTTT. As protein: CASSFGPGVLTDTQYF.